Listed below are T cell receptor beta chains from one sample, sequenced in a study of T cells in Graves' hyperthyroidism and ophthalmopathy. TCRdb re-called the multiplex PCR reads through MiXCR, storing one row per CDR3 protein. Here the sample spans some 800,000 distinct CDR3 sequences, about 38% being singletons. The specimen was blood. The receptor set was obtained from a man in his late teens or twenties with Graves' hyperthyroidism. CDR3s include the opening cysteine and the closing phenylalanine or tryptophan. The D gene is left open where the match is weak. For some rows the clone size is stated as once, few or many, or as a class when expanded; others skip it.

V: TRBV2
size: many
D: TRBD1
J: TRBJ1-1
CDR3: CASSDGRGYTEAFF
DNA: TGTGCCAGCAGTGACGGCAGGGGGTACACTGAAGCTTTCTTT

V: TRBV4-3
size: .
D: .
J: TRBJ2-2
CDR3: CASSHRTARGELFF
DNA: TGCGCCAGCAGCCACCGGACTGCGAGAGGGGAGCTGTTTTTT

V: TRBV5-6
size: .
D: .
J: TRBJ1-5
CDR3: CASTRMGGSEPQHF
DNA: TGTGCCAGCACCCGGATGGGGGGCAGCGAACCCCAGCATTTT

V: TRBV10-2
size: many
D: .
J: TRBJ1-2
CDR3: CASSDRPNYGYTF
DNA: TGCGCCAGCAGTGACAGACCAAACTATGGCTACACCTTC

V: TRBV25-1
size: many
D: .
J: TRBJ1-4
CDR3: CASSVQAGEKLFF
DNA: TGTGCCAGCAGCGTCCAAGCGGGTGAAAAACTGTTTTTT

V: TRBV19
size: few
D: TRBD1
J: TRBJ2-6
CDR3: CASSIPTGGDFRANVLTF
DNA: TGTGCCAGTAGTATACCTACAGGGGGCGATTTTAGGGCCAACGTCCTGACTTTC

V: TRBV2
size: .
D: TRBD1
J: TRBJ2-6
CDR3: CASSRPQGANSGANVLTF
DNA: TGTGCCAGCAGCCGACCCCAGGGGGCCAACTCTGGGGCCAACGTCCTGACTTTC

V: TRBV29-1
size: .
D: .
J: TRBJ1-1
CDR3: CSLNGGQGTEAFF
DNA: TGCAGCTTGAATGGCGGGCAGGGCACTGAAGCTTTCTTT

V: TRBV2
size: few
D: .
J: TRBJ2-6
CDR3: CASSSWDTGANVLTF
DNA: TGTGCCAGCAGCTCCTGGGATACTGGGGCCAACGTCCTGACTTTC

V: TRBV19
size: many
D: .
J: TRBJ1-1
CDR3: CASSPRGGAYTEAFF
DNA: TGTGCCAGTAGTCCCCGCGGCGGGGCTTACACTGAAGCTTTCTTT

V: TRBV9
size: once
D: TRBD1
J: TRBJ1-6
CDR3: CASSEGQGANDGNSPLHF
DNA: TGTGCCAGCAGCGAGGGACAGGGGGCGAATGATGGAAATTCACCCCTCCACTTT

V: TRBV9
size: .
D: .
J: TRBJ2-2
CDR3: CASSVHGGALFF
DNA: TGTGCCAGCAGCGTGCACGGTGGGGCGCTGTTTTTT

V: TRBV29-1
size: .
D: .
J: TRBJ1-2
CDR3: CSVPGEEGAGYGYTF
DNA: TGCAGCGTCCCTGGGGAAGAGGGCGCGGGCTATGGCTACACCTTC

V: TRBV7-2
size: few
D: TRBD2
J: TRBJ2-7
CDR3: CASSSVGLADPYEQYF
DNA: TGTGCCAGCAGCTCAGTGGGACTAGCGGACCCCTACGAGCAGTACTTC

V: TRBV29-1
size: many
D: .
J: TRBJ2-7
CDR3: CSVLNREYEQYF
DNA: TGCAGCGTTTTGAACAGGGAGTACGAGCAATACTTC

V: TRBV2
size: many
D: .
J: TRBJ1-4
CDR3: CASKPGGRKLFF
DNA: TGTGCCAGCAAACCCGGGGGTCGAAAACTGTTTTTT

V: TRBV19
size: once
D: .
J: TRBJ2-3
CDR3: CASSPEGSHTDTQYF
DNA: TGTGCCAGTAGTCCCGAGGGGTCGCACACAGATACGCAGTATTTT

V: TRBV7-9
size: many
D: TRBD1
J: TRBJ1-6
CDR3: CASSPTGGNSPLHF
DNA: TGTGCCAGCAGCCCGACAGGGGGTAATTCACCCCTCCACTTT

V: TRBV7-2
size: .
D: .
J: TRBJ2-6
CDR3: CASSLGLQNTGANVLTF
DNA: TGTGCCAGCAGCTTGGGGCTTCAGAACACCGGGGCCAACGTCCTGACTTTC

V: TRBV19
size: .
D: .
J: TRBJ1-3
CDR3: CANAGNTIYF
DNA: TGTGCCAACGCTGGAAACACCATATATTTT

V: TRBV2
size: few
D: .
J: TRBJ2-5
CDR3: CASSEEGPKETQYF
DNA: TGTGCCAGCAGTGAAGAAGGACCAAAGGAGACCCAGTACTTC

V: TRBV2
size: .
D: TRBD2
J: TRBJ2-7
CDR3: CASSQLSAGLAGYPYEQYF
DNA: TGTGCCAGCAGCCAGCTATCAGCTGGACTAGCGGGTTACCCCTACGAGCAGTACTTC

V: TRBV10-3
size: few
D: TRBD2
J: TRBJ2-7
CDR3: CASSFTTSGEQYF
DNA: TGTGCCAGCAGTTTCACGACTAGCGGAGAGCAGTACTTC

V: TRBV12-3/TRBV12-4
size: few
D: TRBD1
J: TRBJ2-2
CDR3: CASSLPQGAGELFF
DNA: TGTGCCAGCAGTTTACCTCAGGGGGCCGGGGAGCTGTTTTTT

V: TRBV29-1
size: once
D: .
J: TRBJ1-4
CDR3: CSVGGGEKLFF
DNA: TGCAGCGTGGGGGGCGGAGAAAAACTGTTTTTT

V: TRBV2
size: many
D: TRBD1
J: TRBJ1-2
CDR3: CASLTGGGAGYTF
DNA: TGTGCCAGTTTGACAGGGGGCGGAGCCGGCTACACCTTC

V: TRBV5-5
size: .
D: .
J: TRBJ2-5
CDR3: CASSQDLGRGEQPQYF
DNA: TGTGCCAGCAGCCAAGATCTCGGCAGGGGAGAACAGCCCCAGTACTTC

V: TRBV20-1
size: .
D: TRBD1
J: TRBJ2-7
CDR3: CSAIPGTGGDEQYF
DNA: TGCAGTGCTATTCCCGGGACAGGGGGCGACGAGCAGTACTTC

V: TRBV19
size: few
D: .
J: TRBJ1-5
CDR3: CASREVGQNSNQPQHF
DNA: TGTGCCAGTAGGGAAGTCGGCCAAAATAGCAATCAGCCCCAGCATTTT

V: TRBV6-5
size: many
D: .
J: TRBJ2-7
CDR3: CASRPTTYEQYF
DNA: TGTGCCAGCAGGCCCACTACCTACGAGCAGTACTTC

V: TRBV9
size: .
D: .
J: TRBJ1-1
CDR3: CASTTTLGPEAFF
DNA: TGTGCCAGCACTACGACACTGGGCCCTGAAGCTTTCTTT

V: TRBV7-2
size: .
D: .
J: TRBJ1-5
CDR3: CASGLVSLSNQPQHF
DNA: TGTGCCAGCGGCTTAGTGAGCCTTAGCAATCAGCCCCAGCATTTT

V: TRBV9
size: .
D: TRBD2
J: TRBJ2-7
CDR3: CASSPIGGTSGTYEQYF
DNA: TGTGCCAGCAGCCCCATAGGAGGGACTAGCGGAACCTACGAGCAGTACTTC

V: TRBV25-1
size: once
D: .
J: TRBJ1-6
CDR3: CASSYSIALSNSPLHF
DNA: TGTGCCAGCAGTTACTCGATCGCCCTTAGTAATTCACCCCTCCACTTT

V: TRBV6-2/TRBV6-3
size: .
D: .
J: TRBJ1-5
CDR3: CASSTTYSNQPQHF
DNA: TGTGCCAGCAGTACAACCTACAGCAATCAGCCCCAGCATTTT

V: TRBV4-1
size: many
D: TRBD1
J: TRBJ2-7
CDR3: CASSPPGQGAYEQYF
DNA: TGCGCCAGCAGCCCGCCGGGACAGGGGGCTTACGAGCAGTACTTC

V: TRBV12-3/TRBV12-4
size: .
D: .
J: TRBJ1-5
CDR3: CASSFGTGSQPQHF
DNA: TGTGCCAGCAGTTTCGGTACAGGGTCTCAGCCCCAGCATTTT

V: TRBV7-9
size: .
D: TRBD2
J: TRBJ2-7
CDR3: CASSLEVGGEQYF
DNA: TGTGCCAGCAGCTTAGAGGTCGGGGGGGAGCAGTACTTC

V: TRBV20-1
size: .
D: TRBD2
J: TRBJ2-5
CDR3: CSAPTSGETQYF
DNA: TGCAGTGCTCCGACTAGCGGAGAGACCCAGTACTTC

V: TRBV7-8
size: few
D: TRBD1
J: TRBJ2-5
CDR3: CASSLAYRGRETQYF
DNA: TGTGCCAGCAGCTTAGCGTACAGGGGCAGAGAGACCCAGTACTTC

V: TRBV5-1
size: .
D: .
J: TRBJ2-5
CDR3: CASSQDGTTYQETQYF
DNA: TGCGCCAGCAGCCAAGACGGGACAACCTACCAAGAGACCCAGTACTTC

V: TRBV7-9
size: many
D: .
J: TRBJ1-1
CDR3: CASTKGIEGTEAFF
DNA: TGTGCCAGCACCAAAGGCATTGAGGGCACTGAAGCTTTCTTT

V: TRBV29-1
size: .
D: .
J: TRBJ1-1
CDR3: CSFGGTEAFF
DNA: TGCAGCTTCGGCGGCACTGAAGCTTTCTTT

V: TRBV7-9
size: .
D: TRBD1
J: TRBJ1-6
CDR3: CASSARQGGTPLHF
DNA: TGTGCCAGCAGCGCCAGACAGGGTGGGACACCCCTCCACTTT

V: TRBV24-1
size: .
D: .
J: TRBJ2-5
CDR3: CASSPDEEETQYF
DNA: TGTGCCAGCTCACCGGACGAGGAGGAGACCCAGTACTTC

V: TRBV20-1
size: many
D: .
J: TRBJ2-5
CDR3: CSARSLHSETQYF
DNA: TGCAGTGCTAGATCCTTACACAGCGAGACCCAGTACTTC

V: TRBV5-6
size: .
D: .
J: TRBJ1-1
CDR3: CASSLGGDMNTEAFF
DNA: TGTGCCAGCAGCTTGGGTGGGGACATGAACACTGAAGCTTTCTTT

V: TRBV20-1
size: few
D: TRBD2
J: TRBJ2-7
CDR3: CSASKTSDPYEQYF
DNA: TGCAGTGCTTCTAAGACTAGCGACCCCTACGAGCAGTACTTC

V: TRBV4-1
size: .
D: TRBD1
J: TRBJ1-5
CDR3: CASSQGLGGGQPQHF
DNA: TGCGCCAGCAGCCAAGGATTAGGGGGCGGGCAGCCCCAGCATTTT

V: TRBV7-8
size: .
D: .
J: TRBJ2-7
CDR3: CASSPSATHHEQYF
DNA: TGTGCCAGCAGCCCTTCAGCCACACACCACGAGCAGTACTTC

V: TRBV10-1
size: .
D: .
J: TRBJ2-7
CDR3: CASRDLRPEQYF
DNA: TGTGCCAGCAGGGACTTACGCCCTGAGCAGTACTTC

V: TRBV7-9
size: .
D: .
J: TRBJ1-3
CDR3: CASSLGVPSGNTIYF
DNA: TGTGCCAGCAGCTTAGGGGTGCCCTCTGGAAACACCATATATTTT